This T cell receptor (beta chain) was identified in a study of T-cell memory formation after mild COVID-19. Details on this clonotype: Its matching antigen is unknown.

Study results and limitations: Clones that contracted from day 15 to 85 had balanced CD4/CD8; later expanders were CD4+ biased.

TCRdb analysed the 5' RACE reads with MiXCR anew, one entry per CDR3 protein. Of some 160,000 distinct CDR3 sequences in the sample, less than 40% are singletons; the top ten hold 9.5% to 15%. Sequenced sample: PBMCs or a T cell subset sorted from them (not recorded which). This clonotype originated in an adult woman who had mild COVID-19 (a few samples of this study predate the infection). Cell type and time point are not known.

CDR3 loop: CARIIRDGAPSYGYTF. DNA of the CDR3: TGTGCCAGAATAATCCGGGACGGTGCACCTAGCTATGGCTACACCTTC. The chain couples TRBV2 to TRBJ1-2; TRBD1 might be the D (5 bases). Per germline, CDR1 SNHLY and CDR2 FYNNEI. Trimming stripped 9 bases from V and 4 bases from J, with 24 bases between. This CDR3 is built from 16 residues.